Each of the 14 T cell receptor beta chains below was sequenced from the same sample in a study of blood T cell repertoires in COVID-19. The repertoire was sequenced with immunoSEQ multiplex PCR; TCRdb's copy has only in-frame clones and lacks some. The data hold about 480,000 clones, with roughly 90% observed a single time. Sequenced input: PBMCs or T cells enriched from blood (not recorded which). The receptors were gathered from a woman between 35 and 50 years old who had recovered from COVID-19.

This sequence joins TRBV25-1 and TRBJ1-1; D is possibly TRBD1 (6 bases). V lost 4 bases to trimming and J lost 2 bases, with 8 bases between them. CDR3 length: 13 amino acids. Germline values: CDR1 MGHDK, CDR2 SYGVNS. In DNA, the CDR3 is TGTGCCAGCAGTGCAGGGGTCAACACTGAAGCTTTCTTT. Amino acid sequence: CASSAGVNTEAFF.

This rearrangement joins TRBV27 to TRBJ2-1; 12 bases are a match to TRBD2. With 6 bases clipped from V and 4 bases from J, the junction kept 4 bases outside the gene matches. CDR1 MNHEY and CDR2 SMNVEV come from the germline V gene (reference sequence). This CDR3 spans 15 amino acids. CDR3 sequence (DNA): TGTGCCAGCAGCATTGGGACTAGCGGGTACAATGAGCAGTTCTTC. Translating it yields CASSIGTSGYNEQFF.

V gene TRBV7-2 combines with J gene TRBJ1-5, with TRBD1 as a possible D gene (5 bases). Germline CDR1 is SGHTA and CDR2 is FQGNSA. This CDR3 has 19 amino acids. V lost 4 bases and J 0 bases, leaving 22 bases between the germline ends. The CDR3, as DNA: TGTGCCAGCAGCTCCATCGGGGGGATGGGGAGATATAGCAATCAGCCCCAGCATTTT. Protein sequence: CASSSIGGMGRYSNQPQHF.

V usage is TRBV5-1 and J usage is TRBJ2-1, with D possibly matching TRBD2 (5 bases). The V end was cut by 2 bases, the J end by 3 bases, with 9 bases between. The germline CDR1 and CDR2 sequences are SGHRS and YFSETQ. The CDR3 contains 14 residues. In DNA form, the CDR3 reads TGCGCCAGCAGCTTTTACGGGGTCTACAATGAGCAGTTCTTC. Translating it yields CASSFYGVYNEQFF.

DNA for the CDR3: TGTGCCAGCAGTTCGACAGGGCCAACTGAAGCTTTCTTT. It yields the protein CASSSTGPTEAFF. The rearrangement uses TRBV6-2 or TRBV6-3 and TRBJ1-1; 7 nucleotides match TRBD1. The CDR3 runs 13 residues. V gave up 4 bases and J gave up 5 bases; unmatched junction bases: 4. The germline V gene encodes CDR1 MNHEY and CDR2 SVGEGT.

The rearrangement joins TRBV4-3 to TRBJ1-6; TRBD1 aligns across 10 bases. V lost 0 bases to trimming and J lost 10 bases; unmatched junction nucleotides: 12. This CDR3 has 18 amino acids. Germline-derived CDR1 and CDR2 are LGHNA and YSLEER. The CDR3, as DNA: TGCGCCAGCAGCCAAGATAGGTTGACAGGGGGCTTAAGATCACCCCTCCACTTT. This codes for CASSQDRLTGGLRSPLHF.

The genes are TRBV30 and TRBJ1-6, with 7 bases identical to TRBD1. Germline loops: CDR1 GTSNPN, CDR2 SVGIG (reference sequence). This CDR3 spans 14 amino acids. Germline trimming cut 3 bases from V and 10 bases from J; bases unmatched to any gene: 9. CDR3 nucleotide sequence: TGTGCCTGGAGGTCGACAGGGAACCGGTCACCCCTCCACTTT. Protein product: CAWRSTGNRSPLHF. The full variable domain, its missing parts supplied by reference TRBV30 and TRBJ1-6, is SQTIHQWPATLVQPVGSPLSLECTVEGTSNPNLYWYRQAAGRGLQLLFYSVGIGQISSEVPQNLSASRPQDRQFILSSKKLLLSDSGFYLCAWRSTGNRSPLHFGNGTRLTVT.

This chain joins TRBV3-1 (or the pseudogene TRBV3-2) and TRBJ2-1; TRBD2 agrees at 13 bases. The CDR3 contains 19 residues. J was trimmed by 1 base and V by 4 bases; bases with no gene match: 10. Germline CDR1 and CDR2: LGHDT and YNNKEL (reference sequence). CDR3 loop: CASSPRTSGGSLSYNEQFF. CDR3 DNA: TGTGCCAGCAGCCCCAGGACTAGCGGGGGCTCACTATCCTACAATGAGCAGTTCTTC.

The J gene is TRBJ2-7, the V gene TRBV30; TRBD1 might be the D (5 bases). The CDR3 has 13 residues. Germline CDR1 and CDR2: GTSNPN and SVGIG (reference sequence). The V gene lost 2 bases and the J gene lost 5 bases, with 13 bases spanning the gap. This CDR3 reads CAWSQGRPHEQYF. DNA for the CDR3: TGTGCCTGGAGTCAGGGTCGGCCCCACGAGCAGTACTTC.

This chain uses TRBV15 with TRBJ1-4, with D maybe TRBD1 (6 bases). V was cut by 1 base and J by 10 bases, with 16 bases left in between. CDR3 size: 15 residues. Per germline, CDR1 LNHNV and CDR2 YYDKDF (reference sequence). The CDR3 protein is CATSRGRRGGVKLFF. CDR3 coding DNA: TGTGCCACCAGCAGAGGAAGGAGGGGGGGCGTAAAACTGTTTTTT.

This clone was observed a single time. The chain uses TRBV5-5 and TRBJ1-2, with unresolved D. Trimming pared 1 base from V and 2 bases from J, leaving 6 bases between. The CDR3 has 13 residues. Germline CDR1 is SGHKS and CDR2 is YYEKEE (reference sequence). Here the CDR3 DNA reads TGTGCCAGCAGCTTGCTACAGAACTATGGCTACACCTTC. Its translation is CASSLLQNYGYTF.

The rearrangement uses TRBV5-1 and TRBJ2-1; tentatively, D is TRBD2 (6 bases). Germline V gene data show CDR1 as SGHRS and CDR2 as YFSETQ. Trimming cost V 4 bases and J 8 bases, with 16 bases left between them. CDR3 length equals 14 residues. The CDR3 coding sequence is TGCGCCAGCAGCGCCACGGGAGCTCGTGATGAGCAGTTCTTC. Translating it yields CASSATGARDEQFF.

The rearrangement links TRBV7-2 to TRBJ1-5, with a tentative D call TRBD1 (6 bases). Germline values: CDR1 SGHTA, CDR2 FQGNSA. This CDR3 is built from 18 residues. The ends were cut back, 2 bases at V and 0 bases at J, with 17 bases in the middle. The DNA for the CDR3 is TGTGCCAGCAGCTTATCGTCCGGGACACCCTATAGCAATCAGCCCCAGCATTTT. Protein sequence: CASSLSSGTPYSNQPQHF.

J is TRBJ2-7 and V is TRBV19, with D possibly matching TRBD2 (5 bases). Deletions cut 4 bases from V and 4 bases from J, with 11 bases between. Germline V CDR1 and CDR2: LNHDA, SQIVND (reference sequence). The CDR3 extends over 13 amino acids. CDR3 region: CASSKVASYEQYF. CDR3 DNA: TGTGCCAGTAGTAAGGTAGCGTCTTACGAGCAGTACTTC. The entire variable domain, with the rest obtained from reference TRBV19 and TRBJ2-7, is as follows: DGGITQSPKYLFRKEGQNVTLSCEQNLNHDAMYWYRQDPGQGLRLIYYSQIVNDFQKGDIAEGYSVSREKKESFPLTVTSAQKNPTAFYLCASSKVASYEQYFGPGTRLTVT.